A single sample gave rise to the 5 T cell receptor beta chains below, sequenced in a study of human T cells and chemical hapten exposure. Time point given: patch test 3, about 24 weeks after DPC sensitization. Treatment here: therapeutic diphenylcyclopropenone sensitization with weekly scalp DPC. TCRdb recomputed calls from the RACE reads with MiXCR, one row per CDR3 protein. Here the sample spans some 74,000 distinct CDR3 sequences, 13% being singletons. Material: whole blood, obtained in connection with sensitization to the hapten diphenylcyclopropenone (DPC). The receptors shown here come from a woman in her 50s with alopecia areata. Some clones in this sample may be carry-over from other donors' samples.

V and J are TRBV20-1 and TRBJ2-1; 8 bases agree with TRBD2. V was clipped by 6 bases and J by 4 bases; unmatched bases: 8. CDR3 length: 14 amino acids. Germline V gene sequence: CDR1 DFQATT, CDR2 SNEGSKA (reference sequence). The CDR3 loop is CSASSGSGYNEQFF. CDR3 in DNA: TGCAGTGCCTCCAGCGGGAGCGGGTACAATGAGCAGTTCTTC.

This chain uses TRBV7-8 with TRBJ2-1, with TRBD2 matching 12 bases. Germline V lookup: CDR1 SGHVS, CDR2 FQNEAQ. V lost 5 bases and J lost 15; bases outside the gene matches: 17. The CDR3 covers 16 residues. The CDR3 nucleotides are TGTGCCAGCAGCCCCCAGACTGAAAGACTAGCGGGAGATGCGTTCTTC. Its translation: CASSPQTERLAGDAFF.

There are a few counts of this clonotype. The chain employs TRBV20-1 and TRBJ2-1; D gene unclear. This CDR3 contains 11 residues. The V gene lost 6 bases and the J gene lost 3 bases, with 6 bases spanning the gap. CDR1 is DFQATT, CDR2 SNEGSKA, per germline (reference sequence). CDR3: CSADFYNEQFF. The CDR3, as DNA: TGCAGTGCAGACTTCTACAATGAGCAGTTCTTC.

The gene calls are TRBV7-2 and TRBJ1-2, with TRBD1 as a possible D gene (6 bases). The CDR3 totals 14 residues. Germline lookup yields CDR1 SGHTA and CDR2 FQGNSA. V lost 5 bases and J 4 bases, leaving 14 bases between the germline ends. As DNA, the CDR3 is TGTGCCAGCAGCCCCCAAGGGGGTCGCTATGGCTACACCTTC. It is translated as CASSPQGGRYGYTF.

The table lists this clonotype with a few counts. The rearrangement joins TRBV6-5 to TRBJ2-1; D possibly uses TRBD1 or TRBD2 (6 bases each). The CDR3 has 16 residues. The V end was cut by 6 bases, the J end by 8 bases, with 23 bases between. Per the germline V gene, CDR1 is MNHEY and CDR2 is SVGAGI. Here the CDR3 reads CASSPRGWGANYEQFF. In DNA form, the CDR3 reads TGTGCCAGCAGCCCTCGGGGATGGGGGGCGAATTATGAGCAGTTCTTC.